This T cell receptor beta chain derives from a study of T cells after yellow fever vaccination. As for the study in general: Researchers used SMART-Seq v4 Ultra Low Input to prepare fractions that had low cell numbers. General study results and limits: Of the clonotypes, a small share occurred in both CD4 and CD8 compartments.

TCR cDNA, made by 5'RACE template switching, carried an added universal primer site and UMIs. TCRdb independently ran MiXCR on the 5' RACE reads; one entry per CDR3 protein. The sample lists about 74,000 distinct CDR3 sequences, around 6.5% seen once, with 35% in the top ten. This CDR3 comprises 14 residues. The germline CDR1 and CDR2 sequences are MNHNS and SASEGT. Trimming stripped 6 bases from V and 3 bases from J, with 15 bases between. This clonotype was recorded many times. Its antigen remains unknown. The clonotype comes from a man between 18 and 35 years old who received the YFV17D yellow fever vaccine. The chain combines TRBV6-1 with TRBJ2-7, with TRBD1 as a possible D gene (7 bases). This specimen was CD8+ T cells sorted from PBMCs, taken 5 to 6 days after the first yellow fever vaccination. Here the CDR3 reads CASSETGTFYEQYF. CDR3 in DNA: TGTGCCAGCAGCGAGACAGGGACTTTCTACGAGCAGTACTTC.